This TCR beta chain derives from a study of graft-versus-host responses after intestinal transplantation. Across the study: Anti-thymocyte globulin induction preceded about 3 years of tacrolimus and steroid maintenance in all recipients.

Of note for this clone: What it binds is not known.

V shed 7 bases and J 3 bases; nucleotides not matched to a gene: 11. This CDR3 comprises 14 residues. Germline V gives CDR1 SQVTM, CDR2 ANQGSEA. TCRdb's copy holds only in-frame clones and misses some; the assay was immunoSEQ multiplex PCR. Among under 90,000 clones listed, around 93% were seen once. The source of this sequence is a human donor who was the organ donor for an intestinal transplant. This sequence joins TRBV29-1 and TRBJ1-1; 7 bases align to TRBD1. The sequences come from unstimulated CD4+ T cells sorted from spleen or lymph node cells, collected before transplant. CDR3 DNA: TGCAGCGCGTGCAAAGGGGGCTCTGACACTGAAGCTTTCTTT. This sequence encodes CSACKGGSDTEAFF.